This T cell receptor beta chain was identified in a study of siplizumab effects on memory and regulatory T cells. Trimming removed 1 base from V and 4 bases from J, with 16 bases in between. The V gene's germline CDR1 is SGHDN and CDR2 FVKESK. The CDR3 has 16 residues. The mixed lymphocyte reaction cells were held in coculture (37°C) for less than seven days. Assay: immunoSEQ multiplex PCR; the TCRdb copy retains only in-frame clones and omits some. In the table there are 11,000 to 15,000 clones, approximately 49% of which are singletons. The table lists this clone with a count of one. Its antigen remains unknown.

The source material was CFSE-low (dividing) CD4+ T cells sorted from an allogeneic mixed lymphocyte reaction. This clonotype was sampled from a human donor in good health; the cells came from an allogeneic mixed lymphocyte reaction. This chain uses TRBV14 with TRBJ1-2; no firm D call. The CDR3 region has the DNA TGTGCCAGCAGCCAAGCGTCCAGAGCTCCAGGCTATGGCTACACCTTC. Translating gives CASSQASRAPGYGYTF.